This entry lists 30 T cell receptor beta chains sequenced from one sample in a study of cytomegalovirus exposure and HLA in healthy donors. PCR amplification relied on 60 Vbeta primers (plus 13 Jbeta primers). The data were produced by immunoSEQ multiplex PCR, yet TCRdb's version contains in-frame clones alone and is incomplete. The sample holds approximately 160,000 clones, 70% to 85% seen once. What was sequenced was PBMCs. The receptors were gathered from a man in his late teens or twenties in good health and CMV-seronegative.

This clone was counted between two and nine times. Written as DNA, the CDR3 is TGTGCAAGTCGCTTAGCGGCTAGCGGGAGCAATGAGCAGTTCTTC. It yields the protein CASRLAASGSNEQFF. This rearrangement joins TRBV12-2 to TRBJ2-1; the D call in the table, TRBD2, was not verified against the DNA. TRBV12-2 is reported as a pseudogene. The length of the CDR3 is 15 residues.

The chain recombines TRBV6-6 with TRBJ2-7, with 8 bases lining up with TRBD2. V shed 3 bases, J shed 7 bases, and the junction held 8 bases outside the gene matches. This CDR3 has 14 residues. Germline V gene data show CDR1 as MNHNY and CDR2 as SVGAGI (reference sequence). DNA of the CDR3: TGTGCCAGCAGTTATAAGGTCAGCGGGGGAGAGCAGTACTTC. Residues: CASSYKVSGGEQYF.

This sequence joins TRBV28 and TRBJ1-1; 11 bases are shared with TRBD1. The germline V gene encodes CDR1 MDHEN and CDR2 SYDVKM. The J segment lost 1 base and the V segment lost 4 bases, leaving 5 bases of the junction unmatched. The CDR3 has 16 amino acids. The CDR3 DNA sequence: TGTGCCAGCAGTTACGGGGACAGGGGGTGGAACACTGAAGCTTTCTTT. Protein sequence: CASSYGDRGWNTEAFF.

The rearrangement joins TRBV19 to TRBJ2-7, with TRBD1 as a possible D gene (5 bases). CDR3 length equals 12 residues. The germline V gene has CDR1 LNHDA and CDR2 SQIVND (reference sequence). V shed 8 bases and J shed 2 bases, with 10 bases lying between them. The CDR3 loop reads CASPGHPYEQYF. Written as DNA, the CDR3 is TGTGCCAGTCCCGGACACCCCTACGAGCAGTACTTC. Combining the CDR3 with reference TRBV19 and TRBJ2-7 gives the whole variable domain DGGITQSPKYLFRKEGQNVTLSCEQNLNHDAMYWYRQDPGQGLRLIYYSQIVNDFQKGDIAEGYSVSREKKESFPLTVTSAQKNPTAFYLCASPGHPYEQYFGPGTRLTVT.

The genes are TRBV2 and TRBJ2-7; D remains unclear. Germline V gene data show CDR1 as SNHLY and CDR2 as FYNNEI. Trimming removed 1 base from V and 5 bases from J, with 3 bases in between. The CDR3 is 11 residues long. The CDR3 sequence is CASSEDNEQYF. In nucleotides, the CDR3 is TGTGCCAGCAGTGAAGATAACGAGCAGTACTTC.

The chain recombines TRBV2 with TRBJ1-1, with a tentative D call TRBD1 (5 bases). Per germline, CDR1 SNHLY and CDR2 FYNNEI. This CDR3 has 16 amino acids. The germline V and J ends were trimmed by 8 bases and 1 base, with 20 bases remaining between them. Here the CDR3 reads CASFFSGGQRNTEAFF. The CDR3 DNA is TGTGCCAGCTTTTTTTCGGGGGGTCAGCGGAACACTGAAGCTTTCTTT.

The chain carries TRBV6-6 and TRBJ2-7; 7 bases are shared with TRBD1. The germline gives CDR1 MNHNY, CDR2 SVGAGI (reference sequence). V dropped 5 bases and J dropped 6; count of bases not matched to a gene: 7. The CDR3 spans 13 residues. The CDR3 DNA reads TGTGCCAGCAGTCGCCCGGGACAGCTCGAGCAGTACTTC. This codes for CASSRPGQLEQYF.

This clone showed up just a few times. The rearrangement uses TRBV6-1 and TRBJ1-5, with D tentatively TRBD1 (6 bases). Germline V gene sequence: CDR1 MNHNS, CDR2 SASEGT. CDR3 length: 12 residues. Trimming removed 9 bases at V and 5 bases at J, with 11 bases between. The CDR3, as DNA: TGTGCCAGACAGGGCTTGGATCAGCCCCAGCATTTT. It translates to CARQGLDQPQHF.

The chain employs TRBV28 and TRBJ2-7; TRBD2 might be the D (6 bases). Germline V gene lookup returns CDR1 MDHEN and CDR2 SYDVKM. Trimming pared 7 bases from V and 3 bases from J, leaving 13 bases between. The CDR3 has 13 amino acids. CDR3 in DNA: TGTGCCAGCACCCTGGGGGGTATCTACGAGCAGTACTTC. Protein product: CASTLGGIYEQYF.

The CDR3 region is CASTEDRERNTIYF. The DNA for the CDR3 is TGTGCCAGCACCGAGGACAGGGAACGAAACACCATATATTTT. The chain combines TRBV6-6 with TRBJ1-3; 8 bases map to TRBD1. The CDR3 extends over 14 amino acids. Germline CDR1 MNHNY, CDR2 SVGAGI (reference sequence). V was pared by 7 bases and J by 5 bases, with 7 bases of the junction left unmatched.

This clone turned up a few times. The DNA for the CDR3 is TGTGCCAGCAGGAGTAACATTCAGTACTTC. It specifies CASRSNIQYF. The chain is built from TRBV6-1 and TRBJ2-4, with unresolved D. The CDR3 extends over 10 amino acids. Trimming left V 6 bases short and J 7 bases short, with 4 bases between. Germline values: CDR1 MNHNS, CDR2 SASEGT.

V usage is TRBV5-1 and J usage is TRBJ1-4; the D gene is possibly TRBD1 (5 bases). V was clipped by 3 bases and J by 8 bases, with 20 bases between them. This CDR3 comprises 16 residues. The germline V gene encodes CDR1 SGHRS and CDR2 YFSETQ. The CDR3 DNA follows: TGCGCCAGCAGCTCTCAAATAGGTGGGGCGCAAGAAAAACTGTTTTTT. This translates into CASSSQIGGAQEKLFF.

The V and J genes are TRBV4-1 and TRBJ2-3, with 7 positions matching TRBD2. The V gene's germline CDR1 is MGHRA and CDR2 YSYEKL. After removal of 5 bases from V and 7 bases from J, the junction contained 6 bases not matched to a gene. CDR3 length: 13 amino acids. CDR3 residues: CASSAETSYTQYF. Written as DNA, the CDR3 is TGCGCCAGCAGCGCCGAGACTAGCTATACGCAGTATTTT.

The CDR3 spells CASSQGTGIYEQYF. Here the CDR3 DNA reads TGCGCCAGCAGCCAAGGGACAGGGATTTACGAGCAGTACTTC. J is TRBJ2-7 and V is TRBV4-1; 8 bases align to TRBD1. Germline V gene data show CDR1 as MGHRA and CDR2 as YSYEKL. The CDR3 loop spans 14 amino acids. V lost 1 base to trimming and J lost 4 bases; unmatched junction nucleotides: 3.

This chain joins TRBV27 and TRBJ1-1; weak D call: TRBD1 (5 bases). Germline V CDR1 and CDR2: MNHEY, SMNVEV (reference sequence). This CDR3 is built from 14 residues. Trimming left V 4 bases short and J 5 bases short, with 14 bases between. The CDR3 reads CASSSTGGWTEAFF. DNA for the CDR3: TGTGCCAGCAGTTCGACCGGGGGGTGGACTGAAGCTTTCTTT.

This chain uses TRBV2 with TRBJ1-3, with 7 nucleotides matching TRBD1. Germline loops: CDR1 SNHLY, CDR2 FYNNEI. The trim removed 4 bases at V and 0 bases at J, leaving 3 bases unmatched. CDR3 length equals 15 residues. The CDR3 spells CASSAGGASGNTIYF. The CDR3 DNA sequence: TGTGCCAGCAGTGCAGGGGGAGCCTCTGGAAACACCATATATTTT.

The chain couples TRBV28 to TRBJ2-1, with D perhaps TRBD2 (5 bases). V was trimmed by 6 bases and J by 0 bases, leaving 24 bases between them. The V gene's germline CDR1 is MDHEN and CDR2 SYDVKM. This CDR3 spans 19 amino acids. The CDR3 reads CASSSRKGGLHPSYNEQFF. Here the CDR3 DNA reads TGTGCCAGCAGCTCTCGTAAAGGCGGACTTCATCCCTCCTACAATGAGCAGTTCTTC.

V is TRBV4-2 and J is TRBJ2-1, with TRBD2 identical over 8 bases. The CDR3 runs 15 residues. Germline values: CDR1 LGHNA, CDR2 YNFKEQ. Trimming at V came to 3 bases and at J to 6 bases, leaving 7 bases not matched to a gene. CDR3 sequence: CASSHSGREANEQFF. The CDR3 coding sequence is TGTGCCAGCAGCCACTCGGGGCGGGAGGCCAATGAGCAGTTCTTC.

The chain links TRBV9 to TRBJ2-3; 10 bases align to TRBD2. After removal of 4 bases from V and 0 bases from J, the junction contained 8 bases not matched to a gene. The CDR3 contains 17 residues. Germline CDR1 SGDLS, CDR2 YYNGEE. CDR3: CASSLYGTSESTDTQYF. For the CDR3, the DNA is TGTGCCAGCAGCTTATACGGGACTAGCGAAAGCACAGATACGCAGTATTTT.

The V gene is TRBV10-2, the J gene TRBJ2-5, with 8 bases identical to TRBD2. After removal of 7 bases from V and 3 bases from J, the junction contained 4 bases not matched to a gene. This CDR3 has 13 residues. CDR1 is WSHSY and CDR2 is SAAADI in the germline V gene. The DNA for the CDR3 is TGCGCCAGCACTCCAGCGGGGGAAGAGACCCAGTACTTC. The encoded protein is CASTPAGEETQYF.

V gene TRBV6-6 combines with J gene TRBJ2-7, with a weak D call TRBD2 (6 bases). The V and J ends lost 4 bases and 2 bases respectively, with 18 bases between them. Per germline, CDR1 MNHNY and CDR2 SVGAGI (reference sequence). The CDR3 runs to 16 residues. The CDR3: CASSLSSGGRAYEQYF. The DNA for the CDR3 is TGTGCCAGCAGTTTATCGTCCGGAGGGAGAGCCTACGAGCAGTACTTC.

This clone was seen a single time. J is TRBJ2-3 and V is TRBV14; maybe TRBD1 (6 bases). Per germline, CDR1 SGHDN and CDR2 FVKESK. The CDR3 covers 15 residues. The V end lost 0 bases, the J end lost 4 bases, and 11 bases lay between the germline ends. CDR3 residues: CASSQEFPGADTQYF. The CDR3 coding sequence is TGTGCCAGCAGCCAAGAGTTCCCAGGGGCAGATACGCAGTATTTT.

V is TRBV28 and J is TRBJ1-5, with a possible D match to TRBD1 (5 bases). CDR3 length: 14 amino acids. Per the germline V gene, CDR1 is MDHEN and CDR2 is SYDVKM. V lost 3 bases, J lost 7 bases, and 13 bases lay in between. The CDR3 is CASSFRGGGQPQHF. The CDR3 DNA reads TGTGCCAGCAGTTTCCGTGGGGGAGGCCAGCCCCAGCATTTT.

V and J are TRBV18 and TRBJ2-1, with TRBD2 matching 12 bases. The trim removed 5 bases at V and 10 bases at J, leaving 6 bases unmatched. The CDR3 spans 14 residues. CDR1 KGHSH and CDR2 LQKENI come from the germline V gene. The CDR3: CASSAGLAGQEQFF. In nucleotides, the CDR3 is TGTGCCAGCTCAGCCGGACTAGCGGGACAAGAGCAGTTCTTC. Complete variable domain (other parts from reference TRBV18 and TRBJ2-1): NAGVMQNPRHLVRRRGQEARLRCSPMKGHSHVYWYRQLPEEGLKFMVYLQKENIIDESGMPKERFSAEFPKEGPSILRIQQVVRGDSAAYFCASSAGLAGQEQFFGPGTRLTVL.

V and J are TRBV7-2 and TRBJ2-7, with TRBD2 matching 10 bases. The trim removed 1 base at V and 5 bases at J, leaving 8 bases unmatched. Germline lookup yields CDR1 SGHTA and CDR2 FQGNSA. There are 16 residues in the CDR3. The CDR3 spells CASSLVSLAGEDEQYF. For the CDR3, the DNA is TGTGCCAGCAGCTTAGTCTCTCTAGCGGGAGAGGACGAGCAGTACTTC. Drawing the rest from reference TRBV7-2 and TRBJ2-7, the complete variable domain is GAGVSQSPSNKVTEKGKDVELRCDPISGHTALYWYRQSLGQGLEFLIYFQGNSAPDKSGLPSDRFSAERTGGSVSTLTIQRTQQEDSAVYLCASSLVSLAGEDEQYFGPGTRLTVT.

This chain uses TRBV6-1 with TRBJ2-1; D is perhaps TRBD1 (6 bases). Trimming removed 8 bases at V and 4 bases at J, with 15 bases between. The CDR3 covers 14 residues. The germline V gene has CDR1 MNHNS and CDR2 SASEGT. This CDR3 is CASLDRINYNEQFF. The DNA of the CDR3 is TGTGCCAGCCTTGACAGGATCAATTACAATGAGCAGTTCTTC.

This clone was seen more than once but under ten times. A read error may account for a junction end that differs from germline. V usage is TRBV5-1 and J usage is TRBJ1-5, with TRBD1 as a possible D gene (6 bases). From germline, CDR1 is SGHRS and CDR2 YFSETQ. The CDR3 has 13 amino acids. CDR3 loop: CAGSLTGQQPQHF. The CDR3 coding sequence is TGCGCCGGCAGCTTAACAGGGCAGCAGCCCCAGCATTTT.

This chain connects TRBV15 to TRBJ1-1, with a possible D match to TRBD1 (5 bases). Trimming cost V 8 bases and J 10 bases, with 14 bases left between them. Germline assignment: CDR1 LNHNV and CDR2 YYDKDF (reference sequence). This CDR3 spans 11 amino acids. Written as DNA, the CDR3 is TGTGCCACCGGAAGGGGTCCGGCAGCTTTCTTT. Protein: CATGRGPAAFF.

This clone has just one count. The V gene is TRBV6-5, the J gene TRBJ1-1; perhaps TRBD1 as D (5 bases). The CDR3 spans 14 residues. In germline, CDR1 is MNHEY, CDR2 SVGAGI. The V gene lost 8 bases and the J gene lost 1 base, with 14 bases spanning the gap. The CDR3 nucleotides read TGTGCCAGCTGGGGGGTCGTCCGGAACACTGAAGCTTTCTTT. This translates into CASWGVVRNTEAFF.

This clone was detected a few times. The J gene is TRBJ1-1, the V gene TRBV19; 10 bases agree with TRBD1. Germline assignment: CDR1 LNHDA and CDR2 SQIVND (reference sequence). This CDR3 is built from 15 residues. J was trimmed by 5 bases and V by 9 bases; bases with no gene match: 12. For the CDR3, the DNA is TGTGCCAGCACCTCTCGACAGGGGGCGCGGACTGAAGCTTTCTTT. This encodes CASTSRQGARTEAFF.